This passage covers 14 T cell receptor beta chains from one sample sequenced in a study of regulatory T cells in long-lasting Graves disease. Both iRepertoire HTBI primers and Arm-PCR of CDR3 regions were used to build the TCR beta libraries. TCRdb redid the calling of the multiplex PCR reads with MiXCR, one entry per CDR3 protein. The profile covers hundreds of thousands of distinct CDR3 sequences, with 16% appearing a single time and less than 35% taken by the ten largest. Time point reported: newly diagnosed GD, antithyroid drugs for less than 3 months. Researchers made the TCR library from RNA that was extracted from PBMCs. These data were also reused for a study on T cells in Graves' hyperthyroidism and ophthalmopathy.

The sequenced sample was peripheral blood mononuclear cells (PBMCs), obtained at new diagnosis, from a patient treated with antithyroid drugs. Receptors were obtained from a man aged 35-49 years with Graves disease.

This clonotype has ten or more counts. The gene calls are TRBV6-2 or TRBV6-3 and TRBJ1-5; D unresolved. This CDR3 comprises 13 residues. With 5 bases removed from V and 4 bases from J, the gap between germline ends came to 9 bases. Germline loops: CDR1 MNHEY, CDR2 SVGEGT. The DNA for the CDR3 is TGTGCCAGCAGTGAAAGGGTGAATCAGCCCCAGCATTTT. Protein product: CASSERVNQPQHF.

This clonotype was found a few times. This chain links TRBV6-2 or TRBV6-3 with TRBJ1-5, with 9 bases fitting TRBD1. Per germline, CDR1 MNHEY and CDR2 SVGEGT. V lost 10 bases to trimming and J lost 1 base; unmatched junction nucleotides: 11. CDR3 size: 16 residues. CDR3 region: CATQVVTGGSNQPQHF. Here the CDR3 DNA reads TGTGCCACCCAAGTCGTAACAGGGGGCAGCAATCAGCCCCAGCATTTT.

At least ten counts were recorded for this clonotype. This chain connects TRBV18 to TRBJ1-1, with D uncertain. Per the germline V gene, CDR1 is KGHSH and CDR2 is LQKENI. V shed 2 bases and J shed 4 bases, with 17 bases lying between them. This CDR3 has 16 amino acids. As DNA, the CDR3 is TGTGCCAGCTCACCATTAGTAGGCAGGTCCGGCACTGAAGCTTTCTTT. It codes for CASSPLVGRSGTEAFF.

In its sample, this clonotype was seen many times. This chain uses TRBV28 with TRBJ2-5; the D gene is possibly TRBD2 (6 bases). From germline, CDR1 is MDHEN and CDR2 SYDVKM. The CDR3 loop spans 14 amino acids. V lost 2 bases and J lost 0, with 7 bases in between. Here the CDR3 DNA reads TGTGCCAGCAGTTTACGGGAGAACCAAGAGACCCAGTACTTC. It translates to CASSLRENQETQYF.

This clonotype was detected many times. The V and J genes are TRBV18 and TRBJ1-1; D is uncertain. The germline V gene has CDR1 KGHSH and CDR2 LQKENI. Between the trimmed V and J ends, which lost 0 bases and 1 base, there was a span of 9 bases. The length of the CDR3 is 15 residues. In nucleotides, the CDR3 is TGTGCCAGCTCACCACCCAATCCTACGAACACTGAAGCTTTCTTT. This encodes CASSPPNPTNTEAFF. The full variable domain, in which reference TRBV18 and TRBJ1-1 provide the parts outside the CDR3, is NAGVMQNPRHLVRRRGQEARLRCSPMKGHSHVYWYRQLPEEGLKFMVYLQKENIIDESGMPKERFSAEFPKEGPSILRIQQVVRGDSAAYFCASSPPNPTNTEAFFGQGTRLTVV.

This clonotype was seen repeatedly, ten times or more. This chain connects TRBV6-2 or TRBV6-3 to TRBJ2-1; TRBD1 matches at 7 bases. The CDR3 covers 16 residues. Germline V gives CDR1 MNHEY, CDR2 SVGEGT. V lost 5 bases and J lost 2; bases outside the gene matches: 9. CDR3 DNA: TGTGCCAGCAGTCCAACAAGGGGGCGTCCCTACAATGAGCAGTTCTTC. Translation gives CASSPTRGRPYNEQFF.

This clonotype has at least ten counts. The gene calls are TRBV12-3 or TRBV12-4 and TRBJ1-1, with D unclear. The germline V and J ends were trimmed by 8 bases and 7 bases, with 23 bases remaining between them. CDR3 length: 15 residues. This CDR3 reads CASSVSPPRTVEAFF. The DNA for the CDR3 is TGTGCCAGCTCAGTTTCTCCTCCGAGGACGGTTGAAGCTTTCTTT.

This clonotype occurred many times. This chain uses TRBV7-2 with TRBJ1-2; tentative D call: TRBD1 (5 bases). This CDR3 spans 14 amino acids. Between the trimmed V and J ends, which lost 2 bases and 7 bases, there was a span of 14 bases. Looked up from germline, CDR1 is SGHTA and CDR2 is FQGNSA. The CDR3 sequence is CASSLNSRVGGYTF. The CDR3 DNA is TGTGCCAGCAGCTTAAATAGCAGGGTCGGTGGCTACACCTTC.

In this sample, this clonotype turned up a few times. The genes are TRBV2 and TRBJ2-5; D remains unclear. CDR1 is SNHLY and CDR2 is FYNNEI in the germline V gene. The CDR3 has 12 residues. Trimming shortened V by 7 bases and J by 0 bases, and 6 bases separated the two germline ends. The CDR3 here is CASTEYQETQYF. The CDR3 region has the DNA TGTGCCAGCACAGAGTACCAAGAGACCCAGTACTTC.

The sample holds many counts of this clonotype. The genes are TRBV30 and TRBJ2-3; no clear D gene. This CDR3 contains 14 residues. Germline lookup yields CDR1 GTSNPN and CDR2 SVGIG (reference sequence). Deletions cut 3 bases from V and 1 base from J, with 11 bases between. The CDR3 loop is CAWSPRIGTDTQYF. DNA of the CDR3: TGTGCCTGGAGCCCTCGCATCGGCACAGATACGCAGTATTTT.

A remark on this clonotype: One base away lies a much larger clone, so this may be a sequencing read error. The chain combines TRBV6-2 or TRBV6-3 with TRBJ1-6, with 7 bases fitting TRBD1. CDR3 size: 15 residues. CDR1 is MNHEY, CDR2 SVGEGT, per germline. CDR3 protein: CASSQNRQGWSPFHF. The CDR3 DNA reads as TGTGCCAGCAGCCAGAATAGACAGGGTTGGTCACCCTTCCACTTT.

A note on this clonotype: A much larger clone lies a single base off, so this may be a read error. A read error is likely, as this CDR3 ends without the conserved phenylalanine or tryptophan. The chain carries TRBV6-9 and TRBJ2-7; either TRBD1 or TRBD2 may supply D (5 bases each). The length of the CDR3 is 11 residues. Germline values: CDR1 MNHGY, CDR2 SVAAGI. Trimming took off 11 bases at V and 4 bases at J, with 12 bases between the two ends. The CDR3 is CAASGAYEQYS. CDR3 sequence (DNA): TGTGCCGCTTCCGGGGCGTACGAGCAGTACTCC.

The genes are TRBV20-1 and TRBJ2-5; 8 bases are shared with TRBD1. Trimming at V came to 1 base and at J to 1 base, leaving 11 bases not matched to a gene. Per the germline V gene, CDR1 is DFQATT and CDR2 is SNEGSKA (reference sequence). The CDR3 sequence is 17 residues long. The DNA of the CDR3 is TGCAGTGCTAGAGCCCGTTCAGGGGGCTGGGGCCAAGAGACCCAGTACTTC. It yields the protein CSARARSGGWGQETQYF.

V usage is TRBV10-1 and J usage is TRBJ1-2, with a weak D call TRBD1 (6 bases). Per germline, CDR1 WNHNN and CDR2 SYGVQD (reference sequence). The CDR3 contains 13 residues. Trimming removed 4 bases at V and 6 bases at J, with 12 bases between. CDR3 sequence: CASSANRVNGYTF. DNA for the CDR3: TGCGCCAGCAGTGCGAACAGGGTAAATGGCTACACCTTC.